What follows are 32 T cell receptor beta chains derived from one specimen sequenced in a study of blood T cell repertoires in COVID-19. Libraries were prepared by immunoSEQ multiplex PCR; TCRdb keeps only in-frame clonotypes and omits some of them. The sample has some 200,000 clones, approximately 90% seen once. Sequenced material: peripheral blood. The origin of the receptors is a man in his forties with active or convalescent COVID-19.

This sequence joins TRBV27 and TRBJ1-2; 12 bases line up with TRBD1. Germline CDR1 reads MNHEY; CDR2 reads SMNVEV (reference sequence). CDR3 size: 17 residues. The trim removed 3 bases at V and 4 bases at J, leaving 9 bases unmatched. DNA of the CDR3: TGTGCCAGCAGTTTGGGGACAGGGGGCGCCTCGGTCTATGGCTACACCTTC. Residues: CASSLGTGGASVYGYTF.

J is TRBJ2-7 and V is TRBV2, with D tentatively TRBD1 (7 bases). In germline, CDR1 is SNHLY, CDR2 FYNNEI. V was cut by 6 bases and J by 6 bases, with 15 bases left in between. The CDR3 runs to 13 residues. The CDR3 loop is CASRADRRGEQYF. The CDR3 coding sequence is TGTGCCAGCAGGGCGGACAGGAGGGGCGAGCAGTACTTC. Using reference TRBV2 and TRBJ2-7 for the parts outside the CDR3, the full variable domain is EPEVTQTPSHQVTQMGQEVILRCVPISNHLYFYWYRQILGQKVEFLVSFYNNEISEKSEIFDDQFSVERPDGSNFTLKIRSTKLEDSAMYFCASRADRRGEQYFGPGTRLTVT.

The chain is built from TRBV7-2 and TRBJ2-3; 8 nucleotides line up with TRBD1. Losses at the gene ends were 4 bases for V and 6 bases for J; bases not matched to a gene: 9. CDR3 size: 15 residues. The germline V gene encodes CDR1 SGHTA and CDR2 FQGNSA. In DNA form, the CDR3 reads TGTGCCAGCAGCTCGGGACAGGTTCATGAGGATACGCAGTATTTT. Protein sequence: CASSSGQVHEDTQYF.

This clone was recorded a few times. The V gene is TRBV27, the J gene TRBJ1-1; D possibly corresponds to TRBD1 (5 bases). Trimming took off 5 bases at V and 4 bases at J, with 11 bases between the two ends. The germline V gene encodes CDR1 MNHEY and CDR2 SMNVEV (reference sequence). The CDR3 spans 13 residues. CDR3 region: CASSVRGPTEAFF. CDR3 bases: TGTGCCAGCAGTGTTAGGGGCCCCACTGAAGCTTTCTTT.

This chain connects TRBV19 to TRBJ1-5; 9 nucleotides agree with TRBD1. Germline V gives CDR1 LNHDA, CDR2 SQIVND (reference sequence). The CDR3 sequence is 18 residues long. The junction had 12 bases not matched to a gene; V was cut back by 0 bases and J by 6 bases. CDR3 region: CASSIDGPGTGYGQPQHF. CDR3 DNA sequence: TGTGCCAGTAGTATAGATGGCCCCGGGACAGGGTACGGTCAGCCCCAGCATTTT.

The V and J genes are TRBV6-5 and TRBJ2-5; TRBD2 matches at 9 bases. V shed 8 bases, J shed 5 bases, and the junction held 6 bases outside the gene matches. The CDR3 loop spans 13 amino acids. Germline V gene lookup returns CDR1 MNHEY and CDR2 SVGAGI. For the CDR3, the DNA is TGTGCCAGCCAAAAGACTAGCGGTGAGACCCAGTACTTC. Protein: CASQKTSGETQYF.

The DNA of the CDR3 is TGTGCCAGCAGTGACCAGCGTAGCACAGATACGCAGTATTTT. Translation gives CASSDQRSTDTQYF. J is TRBJ2-3 and V is TRBV2; no clear D. This CDR3 is built from 14 residues. Trimming took 3 bases from V and 0 from J, leaving 7 bases between them. Germline V lookup: CDR1 SNHLY, CDR2 FYNNEI. The full variable domain, completed using reference TRBV2 and TRBJ2-3, is EPEVTQTPSHQVTQMGQEVILRCVPISNHLYFYWYRQILGQKVEFLVSFYNNEISEKSEIFDDQFSVERPDGSNFTLKIRSTKLEDSAMYFCASSDQRSTDTQYFGPGTRLTVL.

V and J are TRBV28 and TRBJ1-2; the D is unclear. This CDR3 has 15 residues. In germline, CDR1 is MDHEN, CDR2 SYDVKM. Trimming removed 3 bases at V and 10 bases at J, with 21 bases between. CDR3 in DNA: TGTGCCAGCAGTTTTCGGAGCACCCCTTACTCTCCCTACACCTTC. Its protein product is CASSFRSTPYSPYTF.

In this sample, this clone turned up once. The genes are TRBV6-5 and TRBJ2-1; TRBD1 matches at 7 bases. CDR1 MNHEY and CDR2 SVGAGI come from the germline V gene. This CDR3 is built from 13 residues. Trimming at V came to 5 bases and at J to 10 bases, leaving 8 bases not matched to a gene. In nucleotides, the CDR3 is TGTGCCAGCAGTCAACAGGGGTTTGGAGAGCAGTTCTTC. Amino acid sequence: CASSQQGFGEQFF.

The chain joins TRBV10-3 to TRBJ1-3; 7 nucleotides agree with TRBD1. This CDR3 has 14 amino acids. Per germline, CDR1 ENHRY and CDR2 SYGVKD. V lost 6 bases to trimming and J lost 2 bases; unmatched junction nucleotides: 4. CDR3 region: CAISQGVAGNTIYF. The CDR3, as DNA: TGTGCCATCAGCCAGGGGGTGGCTGGAAACACCATATATTTT.

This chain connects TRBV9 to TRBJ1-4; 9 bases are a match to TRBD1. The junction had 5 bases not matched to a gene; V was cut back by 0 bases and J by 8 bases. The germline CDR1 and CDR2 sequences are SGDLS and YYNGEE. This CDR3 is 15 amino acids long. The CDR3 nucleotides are TGTGCCAGCAGCGTAGGGGGACAGGGACAAGAAAAACTGTTTTTT. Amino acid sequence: CASSVGGQGQEKLFF.

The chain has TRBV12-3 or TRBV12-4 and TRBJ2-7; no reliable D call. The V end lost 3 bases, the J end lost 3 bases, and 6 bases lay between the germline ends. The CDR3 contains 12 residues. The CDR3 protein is CASSFTGYEQYF. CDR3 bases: TGTGCCAGCAGTTTTACGGGCTACGAGCAGTACTTC.

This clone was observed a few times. The CDR3 sequence: CASSTETGAPGNTIYF. In DNA, the CDR3 is TGCGCCAGCAGCACAGAAACAGGGGCTCCCGGAAACACCATATATTTT. This chain connects TRBV5-1 to TRBJ1-3; 7 bases fit TRBD1. The germline V gene encodes CDR1 SGHRS and CDR2 YFSETQ. V shed 4 bases, J shed 4 bases, and the junction held 11 bases outside the gene matches. The CDR3 consists of 16 residues. The full variable domain, rest sourced from reference TRBV5-1 and TRBJ1-3, is KAGVTQTPRYLIKTRGQQVTLSCSPISGHRSVSWYQQTPGQGLQFLFEYFSETQRNKGNFPGRFSGRQFSNSRSEMNVSTLELGDSALYLCASSTETGAPGNTIYFGEGSWLTVV.

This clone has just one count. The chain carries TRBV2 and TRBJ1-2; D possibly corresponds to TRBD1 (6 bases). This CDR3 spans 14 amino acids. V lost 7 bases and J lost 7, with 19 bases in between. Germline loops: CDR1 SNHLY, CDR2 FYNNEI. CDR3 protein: CASNEIQGVRGYTF. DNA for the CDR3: TGTGCCAGCAACGAGATACAGGGAGTCCGTGGCTACACCTTC.

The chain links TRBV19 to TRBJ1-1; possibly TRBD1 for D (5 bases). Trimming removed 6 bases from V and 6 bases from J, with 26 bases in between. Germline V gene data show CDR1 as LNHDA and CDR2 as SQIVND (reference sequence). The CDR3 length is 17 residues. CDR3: CASRTRDSPRRIAEAFF. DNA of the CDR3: TGTGCCAGTAGAACCCGGGACTCCCCGAGACGGATTGCTGAAGCTTTCTTT.

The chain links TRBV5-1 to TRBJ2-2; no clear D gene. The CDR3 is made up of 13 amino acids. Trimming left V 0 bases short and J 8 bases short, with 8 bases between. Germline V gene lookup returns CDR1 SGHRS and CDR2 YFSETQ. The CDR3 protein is CASSLAAAGELFF. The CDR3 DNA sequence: TGCGCCAGCAGCTTGGCTGCGGCGGGGGAGCTGTTTTTT.

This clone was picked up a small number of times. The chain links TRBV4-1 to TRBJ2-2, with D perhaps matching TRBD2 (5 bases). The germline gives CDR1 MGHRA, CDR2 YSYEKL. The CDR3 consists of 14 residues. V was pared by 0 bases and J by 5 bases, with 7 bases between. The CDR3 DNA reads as TGCGCCAGCAGCCAAGACCGGGGTACCGGGGAGCTGTTTTTT. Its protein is CASSQDRGTGELFF.

The DNA of the CDR3 is TGTGCCAGTAGTATAGGGGTGGGGACAGGGGGAAAACTGTTTTTT. Its protein is CASSIGVGTGGKLFF. This sequence joins TRBV19 and TRBJ1-4, with 11 positions matching TRBD1. The CDR3 loop spans 15 amino acids. V lost 1 base to trimming and J lost 10 bases; unmatched junction nucleotides: 5. From germline, CDR1 is LNHDA and CDR2 SQIVND (reference sequence).

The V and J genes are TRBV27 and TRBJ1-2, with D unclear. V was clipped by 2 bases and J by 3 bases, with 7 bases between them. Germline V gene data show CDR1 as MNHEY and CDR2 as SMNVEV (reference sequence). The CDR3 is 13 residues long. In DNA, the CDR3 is TGTGCCAGCAGTTTAGGGAGTCACTATGGCTACACCTTC. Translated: CASSLGSHYGYTF.

The CDR3 region is CASSTGQGMNTEAFF. The CDR3 nucleotides are TGTGCCAGTAGTACCGGACAGGGAATGAACACTGAAGCTTTCTTT. V gene TRBV19 combines with J gene TRBJ1-1; TRBD1 aligns across 8 bases. Germline assignment: CDR1 LNHDA and CDR2 SQIVND (reference sequence). The CDR3 consists of 15 residues. With V trimmed by 4 bases and J by 0 bases, 4 bases remained unmatched.

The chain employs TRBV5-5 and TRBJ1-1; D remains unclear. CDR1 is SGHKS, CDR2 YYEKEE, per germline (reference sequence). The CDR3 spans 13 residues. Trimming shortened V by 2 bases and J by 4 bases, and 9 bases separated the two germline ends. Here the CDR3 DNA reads TGTGCCAGCAGCTTTACCGGGTCCACTGAAGCTTTCTTT. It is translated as CASSFTGSTEAFF.

CDR3 sequence reads: CASSVSGELFF. The CDR3, as DNA: TGTGCCAGCAGTGTCTCCGGGGAGCTGTTTTTT. This chain joins TRBV2 and TRBJ2-2; D is uncertain. The CDR3 covers 11 residues. Trimming took 4 bases from V and 6 from J, leaving 3 bases between them. Germline V lookup: CDR1 SNHLY, CDR2 FYNNEI. The variable domain in full, completed from reference TRBV2 and TRBJ2-2, reads EPEVTQTPSHQVTQMGQEVILRCVPISNHLYFYWYRQILGQKVEFLVSFYNNEISEKSEIFDDQFSVERPDGSNFTLKIRSTKLEDSAMYFCASSVSGELFFGEGSRLTVL.

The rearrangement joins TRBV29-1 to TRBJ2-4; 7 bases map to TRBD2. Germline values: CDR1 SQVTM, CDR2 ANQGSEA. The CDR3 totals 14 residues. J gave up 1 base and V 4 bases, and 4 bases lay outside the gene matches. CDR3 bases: TGCAGCGTTGTGGACGGGAGGGCCAAAAACATTCAGTACTTC. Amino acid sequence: CSVVDGRAKNIQYF.

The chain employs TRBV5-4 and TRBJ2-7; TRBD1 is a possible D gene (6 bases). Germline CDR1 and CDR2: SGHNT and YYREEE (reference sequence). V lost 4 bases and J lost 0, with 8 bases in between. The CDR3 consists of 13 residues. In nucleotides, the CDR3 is TGTGCCAGCAGCGGGGACAACTCCTACGAGCAGTACTTC. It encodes CASSGDNSYEQYF. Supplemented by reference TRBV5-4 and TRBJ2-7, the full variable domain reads ETGVTQSPTHLIKTRGQQVTLRCSSQSGHNTVSWYQQALGQGPQFIFQYYREEENGRGNFPPRFSGLQFPNYSSELNVNALELDDSALYLCASSGDNSYEQYFGPGTRLTVT.

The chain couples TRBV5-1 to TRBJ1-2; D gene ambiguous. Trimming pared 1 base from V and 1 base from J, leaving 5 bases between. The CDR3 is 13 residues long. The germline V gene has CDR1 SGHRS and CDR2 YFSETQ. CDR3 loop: CASSLSNNYGYTF. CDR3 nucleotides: TGCGCCAGCAGCTTGAGCAATAACTATGGCTACACCTTC.

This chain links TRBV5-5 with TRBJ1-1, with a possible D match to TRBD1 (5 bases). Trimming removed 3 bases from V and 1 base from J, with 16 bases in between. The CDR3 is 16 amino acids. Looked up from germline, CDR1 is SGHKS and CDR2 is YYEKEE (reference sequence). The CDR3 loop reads CASSWRSGHQNTEAFF. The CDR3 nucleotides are TGTGCCAGCAGCTGGAGATCCGGACATCAGAACACTGAAGCTTTCTTT.

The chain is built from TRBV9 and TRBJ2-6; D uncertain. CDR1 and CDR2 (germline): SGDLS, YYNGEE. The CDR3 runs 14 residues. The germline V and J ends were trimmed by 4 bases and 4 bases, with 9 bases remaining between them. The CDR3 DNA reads TGTGCCAGCAGCTTCTCGACAGGGGCCAACGTCCTGACTTTC. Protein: CASSFSTGANVLTF.

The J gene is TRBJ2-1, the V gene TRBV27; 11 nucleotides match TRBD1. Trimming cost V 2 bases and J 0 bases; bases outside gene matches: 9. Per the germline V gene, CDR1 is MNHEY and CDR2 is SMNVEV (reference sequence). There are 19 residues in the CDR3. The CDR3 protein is CASSLKAGTGGSSYNEQFF. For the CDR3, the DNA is TGTGCCAGCAGTTTAAAGGCAGGGACAGGGGGAAGCTCCTACAATGAGCAGTTCTTC.

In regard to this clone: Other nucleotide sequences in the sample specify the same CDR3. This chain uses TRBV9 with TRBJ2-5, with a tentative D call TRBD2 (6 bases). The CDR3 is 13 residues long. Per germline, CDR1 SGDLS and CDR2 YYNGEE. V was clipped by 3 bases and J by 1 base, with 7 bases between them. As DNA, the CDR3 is TGTGCCAGCAGCGAGGGACTCCAAGAGACCCAGTACTTC. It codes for CASSEGLQETQYF. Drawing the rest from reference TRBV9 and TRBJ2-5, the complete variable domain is DSGVTQTPKHLITATGQRVTLRCSPRSGDLSVYWYQQSLDQGLQFLIQYYNGEERAKGNILERFSAQQFPDLHSELNLSSLELGDSALYFCASSEGLQETQYFGPGTRLLVL.

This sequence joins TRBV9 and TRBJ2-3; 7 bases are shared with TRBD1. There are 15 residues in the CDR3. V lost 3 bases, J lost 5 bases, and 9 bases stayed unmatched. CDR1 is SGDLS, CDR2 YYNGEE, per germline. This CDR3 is CASSGEQGILDTQYF. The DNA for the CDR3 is TGTGCCAGCAGCGGAGAACAGGGGATATTAGATACGCAGTATTTT.

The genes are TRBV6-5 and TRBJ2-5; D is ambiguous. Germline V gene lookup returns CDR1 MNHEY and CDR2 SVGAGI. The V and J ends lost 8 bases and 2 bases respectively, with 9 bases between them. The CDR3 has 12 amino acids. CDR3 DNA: TGTGCCAGCGGGCTGTTACAAGAGACCCAGTACTTC. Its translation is CASGLLQETQYF.

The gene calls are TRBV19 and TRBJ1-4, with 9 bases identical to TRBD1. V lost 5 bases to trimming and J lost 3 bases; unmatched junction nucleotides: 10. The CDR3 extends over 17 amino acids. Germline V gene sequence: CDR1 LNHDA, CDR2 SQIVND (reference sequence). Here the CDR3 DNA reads TGTGCCAGTAGTTCCCGAGGACAGGGGATGGCTAATGAAAAACTGTTTTTT. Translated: CASSSRGQGMANEKLFF. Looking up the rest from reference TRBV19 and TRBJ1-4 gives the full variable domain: DGGITQSPKYLFRKEGQNVTLSCEQNLNHDAMYWYRQDPGQGLRLIYYSQIVNDFQKGDIAEGYSVSREKKESFPLTVTSAQKNPTAFYLCASSSRGQGMANEKLFFGSGTQLSVL.